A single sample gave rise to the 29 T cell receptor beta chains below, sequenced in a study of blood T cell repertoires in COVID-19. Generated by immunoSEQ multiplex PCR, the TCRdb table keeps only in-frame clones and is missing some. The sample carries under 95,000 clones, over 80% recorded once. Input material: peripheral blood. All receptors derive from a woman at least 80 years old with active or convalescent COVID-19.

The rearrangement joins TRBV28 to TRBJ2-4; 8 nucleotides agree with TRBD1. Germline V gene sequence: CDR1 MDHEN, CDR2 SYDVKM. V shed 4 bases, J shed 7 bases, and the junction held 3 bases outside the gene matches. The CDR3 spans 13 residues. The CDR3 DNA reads TGTGCCAGCAGTTCCAGGGGGCAGAACATTCAGTACTTC. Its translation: CASSSRGQNIQYF.

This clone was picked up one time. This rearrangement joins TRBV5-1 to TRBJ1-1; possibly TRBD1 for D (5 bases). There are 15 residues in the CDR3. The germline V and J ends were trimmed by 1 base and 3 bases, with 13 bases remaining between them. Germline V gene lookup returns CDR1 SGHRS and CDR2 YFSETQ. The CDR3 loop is CASSLRGLGDTEAFF. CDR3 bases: TGCGCCAGCAGCTTGCGGGGGTTAGGGGACACTGAAGCTTTCTTT. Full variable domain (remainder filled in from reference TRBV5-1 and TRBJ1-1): KAGVTQTPRYLIKTRGQQVTLSCSPISGHRSVSWYQQTPGQGLQFLFEYFSETQRNKGNFPGRFSGRQFSNSRSEMNVSTLELGDSALYLCASSLRGLGDTEAFFGQGTRLTVV.

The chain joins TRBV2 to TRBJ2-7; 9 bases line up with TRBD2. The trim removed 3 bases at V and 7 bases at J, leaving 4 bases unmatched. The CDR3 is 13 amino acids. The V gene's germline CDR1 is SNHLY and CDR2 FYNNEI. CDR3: CASSEGLAGEQYF. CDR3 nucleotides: TGTGCCAGCAGTGAGGGACTAGCAGGGGAGCAGTACTTC.

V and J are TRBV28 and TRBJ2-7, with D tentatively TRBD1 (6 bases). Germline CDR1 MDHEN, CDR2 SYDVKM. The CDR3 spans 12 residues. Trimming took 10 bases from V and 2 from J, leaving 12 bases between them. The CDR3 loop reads CATTRTAYEQYF. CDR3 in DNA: TGTGCCACTACTAGGACAGCCTACGAGCAGTACTTC. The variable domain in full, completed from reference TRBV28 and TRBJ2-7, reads DVKVTQSSRYLVKRTGEKVFLECVQDMDHENMFWYRQDPGLGLRLIYFSYDVKMKEKGDIPEGYSVSREKKERFSLILESASTNQTSMYLCATTRTAYEQYFGPGTRLTVT.

The DNA of the CDR3 is TGTGCCAGCAGGGGAGAGCGGGAGGGCCTCTACGAGCAGTACTTC. Amino acid sequence: CASRGEREGLYEQYF. The chain employs TRBV6-5 and TRBJ2-7; 10 bases line up with TRBD2. Germline loops: CDR1 MNHEY, CDR2 SVGAGI. The CDR3 consists of 15 residues. J gave up 3 bases and V 6 bases, and 8 bases lay outside the gene matches.

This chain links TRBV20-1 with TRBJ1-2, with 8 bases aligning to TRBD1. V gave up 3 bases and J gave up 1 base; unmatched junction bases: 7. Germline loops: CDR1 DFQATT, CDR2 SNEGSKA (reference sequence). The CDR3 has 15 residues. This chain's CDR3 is CSASKGTGINYGYTF. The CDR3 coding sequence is TGCAGTGCTAGTAAAGGGACAGGAATTAACTATGGCTACACCTTC.

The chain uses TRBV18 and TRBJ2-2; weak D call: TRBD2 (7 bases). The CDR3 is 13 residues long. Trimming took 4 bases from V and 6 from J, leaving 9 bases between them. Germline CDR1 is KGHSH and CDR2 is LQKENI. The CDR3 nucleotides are TGTGCCAGCTCACTGCGGGGGCCCGGGGAGCTGTTTTTT. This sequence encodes CASSLRGPGELFF.

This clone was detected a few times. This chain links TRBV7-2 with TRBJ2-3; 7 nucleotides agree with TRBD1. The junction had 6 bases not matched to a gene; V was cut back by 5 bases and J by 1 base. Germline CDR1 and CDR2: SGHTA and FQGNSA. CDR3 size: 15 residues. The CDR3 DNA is TGTGCCAGCAGCCTCCAACAGGGGCGCACAGATACGCAGTATTTT. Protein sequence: CASSLQQGRTDTQYF.

The CDR3 nucleotides are TGCGCCAGCAGCTTGGCTAGCGGGAGAACCGGGGAGCTGTTTTTT. Its protein product is CASSLASGRTGELFF. This chain uses TRBV5-1 with TRBJ2-2; 10 bases are shared with TRBD2. Germline V gene sequence: CDR1 SGHRS, CDR2 YFSETQ. Trimming took 0 bases from V and 5 from J; bases not matched to a gene: 1. CDR3 length equals 15 residues.

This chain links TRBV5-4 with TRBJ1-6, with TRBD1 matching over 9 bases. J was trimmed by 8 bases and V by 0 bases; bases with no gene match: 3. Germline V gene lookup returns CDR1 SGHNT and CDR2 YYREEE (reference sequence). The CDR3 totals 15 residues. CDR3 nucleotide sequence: TGTGCCAGCAGCTTGGAGCGGGACAGGGATTCACCCCTCCACTTT. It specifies CASSLERDRDSPLHF.

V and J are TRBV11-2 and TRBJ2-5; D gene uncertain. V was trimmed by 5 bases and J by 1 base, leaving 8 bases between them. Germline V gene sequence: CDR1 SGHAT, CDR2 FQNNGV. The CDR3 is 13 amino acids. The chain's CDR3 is CASSLGSQETQYF. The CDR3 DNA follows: TGTGCCAGCAGCCTAGGTAGCCAAGAGACCCAGTACTTC.

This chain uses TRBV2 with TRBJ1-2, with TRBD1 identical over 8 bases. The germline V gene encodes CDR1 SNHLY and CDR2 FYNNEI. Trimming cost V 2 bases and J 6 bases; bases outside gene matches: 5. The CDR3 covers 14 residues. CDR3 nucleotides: TGTGCCAGCAGTGAACTGACAGGGGCCGATGGCTACACCTTC. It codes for CASSELTGADGYTF.

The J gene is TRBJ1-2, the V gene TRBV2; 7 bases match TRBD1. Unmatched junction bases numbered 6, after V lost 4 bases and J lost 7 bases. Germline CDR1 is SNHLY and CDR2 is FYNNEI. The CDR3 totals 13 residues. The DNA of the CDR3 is TGTGCCAGCAGTGCCCAGGGGGATTCTGGCTACACCTTC. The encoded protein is CASSAQGDSGYTF. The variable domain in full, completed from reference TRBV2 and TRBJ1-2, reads EPEVTQTPSHQVTQMGQEVILRCVPISNHLYFYWYRQILGQKVEFLVSFYNNEISEKSEIFDDQFSVERPDGSNFTLKIRSTKLEDSAMYFCASSAQGDSGYTFGSGTRLTVV.

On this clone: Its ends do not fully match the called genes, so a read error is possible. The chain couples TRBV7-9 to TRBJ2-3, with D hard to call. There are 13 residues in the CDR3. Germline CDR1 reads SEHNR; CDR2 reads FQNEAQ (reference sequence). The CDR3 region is CASSLGSRDTQYF. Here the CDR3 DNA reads TGTGCCAGCAGCTTAGGGAGCAGAGATACGCAGTATTTT.

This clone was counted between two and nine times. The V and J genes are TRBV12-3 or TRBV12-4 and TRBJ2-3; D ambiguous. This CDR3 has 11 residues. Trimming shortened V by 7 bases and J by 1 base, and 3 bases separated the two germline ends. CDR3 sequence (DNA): TGTGCCAGCACTCGCACAGATACGCAGTATTTT. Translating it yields CASTRTDTQYF.

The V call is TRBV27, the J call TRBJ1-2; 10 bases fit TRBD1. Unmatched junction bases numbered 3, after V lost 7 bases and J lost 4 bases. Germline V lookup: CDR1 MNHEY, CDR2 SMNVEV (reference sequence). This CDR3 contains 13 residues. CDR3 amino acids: CASMGQGLYGYTF. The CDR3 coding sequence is TGTGCCAGCATGGGACAGGGGCTCTATGGCTACACCTTC.

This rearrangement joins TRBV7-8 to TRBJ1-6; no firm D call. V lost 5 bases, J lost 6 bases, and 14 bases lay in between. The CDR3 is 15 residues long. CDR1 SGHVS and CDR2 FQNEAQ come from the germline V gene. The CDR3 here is CASSPGVNFNSPLHF. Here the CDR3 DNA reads TGTGCCAGCAGCCCCGGGGTGAACTTTAATTCACCCCTCCACTTT.

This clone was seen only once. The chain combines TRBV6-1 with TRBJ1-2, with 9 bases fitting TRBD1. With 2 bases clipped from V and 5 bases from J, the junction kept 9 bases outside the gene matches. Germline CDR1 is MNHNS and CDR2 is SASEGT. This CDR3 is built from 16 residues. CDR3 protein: CASSESPRQGGYGYTF. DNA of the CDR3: TGTGCCAGCAGTGAATCACCTCGACAGGGGGGTTATGGCTACACCTTC.

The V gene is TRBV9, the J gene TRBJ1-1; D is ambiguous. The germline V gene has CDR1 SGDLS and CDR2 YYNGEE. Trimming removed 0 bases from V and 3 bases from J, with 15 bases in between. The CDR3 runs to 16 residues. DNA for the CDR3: TGTGCCAGCAGCGTAGCTATACTAGGGTCGGACACTGAAGCTTTCTTT. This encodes CASSVAILGSDTEAFF.

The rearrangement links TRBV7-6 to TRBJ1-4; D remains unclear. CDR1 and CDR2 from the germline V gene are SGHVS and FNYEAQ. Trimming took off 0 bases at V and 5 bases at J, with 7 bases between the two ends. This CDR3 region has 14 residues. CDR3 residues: CASSLAPLNEKLFF. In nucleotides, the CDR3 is TGTGCCAGCAGCTTAGCGCCACTCAATGAAAAACTGTTTTTT.

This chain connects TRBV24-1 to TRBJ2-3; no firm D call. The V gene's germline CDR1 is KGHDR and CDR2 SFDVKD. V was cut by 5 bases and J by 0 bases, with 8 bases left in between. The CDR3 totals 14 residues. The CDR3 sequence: CATSASLSTDTQYF. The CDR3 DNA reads TGTGCCACCAGTGCGTCCCTAAGCACAGATACGCAGTATTTT.

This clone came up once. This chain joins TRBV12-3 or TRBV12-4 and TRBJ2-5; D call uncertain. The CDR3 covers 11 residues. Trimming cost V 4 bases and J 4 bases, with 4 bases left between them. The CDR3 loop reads CASSSRETQYF. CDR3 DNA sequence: TGTGCCAGCAGTTCTCGAGAGACCCAGTACTTC.

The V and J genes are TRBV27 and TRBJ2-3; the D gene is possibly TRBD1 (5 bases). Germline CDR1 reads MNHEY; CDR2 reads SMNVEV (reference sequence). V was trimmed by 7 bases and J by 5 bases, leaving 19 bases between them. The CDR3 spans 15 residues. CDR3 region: CASNSRWGPGDTQYF. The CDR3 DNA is TGTGCCAGCAATTCCCGATGGGGCCCGGGAGATACGCAGTATTTT.

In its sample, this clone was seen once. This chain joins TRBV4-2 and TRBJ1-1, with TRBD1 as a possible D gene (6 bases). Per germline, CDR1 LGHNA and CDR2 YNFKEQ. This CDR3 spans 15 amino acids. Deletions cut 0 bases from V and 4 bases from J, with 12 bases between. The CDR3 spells CASSQEWKGGTEAFF. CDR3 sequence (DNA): TGTGCCAGCAGCCAAGAGTGGAAAGGGGGCACTGAAGCTTTCTTT.

This CDR3 reads CASSDRGSTDTQYF. Here the CDR3 DNA reads TGTGCCAGCAGCGACAGGGGCTCCACAGATACGCAGTATTTT. The rearrangement uses TRBV6-4 and TRBJ2-3, with 8 positions matching TRBD1. V gave up 6 bases and J gave up 2 bases; unmatched junction bases: 4. Germline CDR1 and CDR2: MRHNA and SNTAGT. The CDR3 length is 14 residues.

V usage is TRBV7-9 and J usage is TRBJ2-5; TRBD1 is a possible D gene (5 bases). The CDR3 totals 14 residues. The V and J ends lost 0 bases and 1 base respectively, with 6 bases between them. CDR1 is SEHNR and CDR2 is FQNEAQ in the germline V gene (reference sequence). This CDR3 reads CASSLAGRQETQYF. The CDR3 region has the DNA TGTGCCAGCAGCTTAGCGGGGCGCCAAGAGACCCAGTACTTC.

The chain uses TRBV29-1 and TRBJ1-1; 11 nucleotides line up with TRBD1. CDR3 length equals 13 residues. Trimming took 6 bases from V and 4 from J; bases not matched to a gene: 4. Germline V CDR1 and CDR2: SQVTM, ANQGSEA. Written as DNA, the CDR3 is TGCAGCGTCGGACAGGGGGCCGTCACTGAAGCTTTCTTT. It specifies CSVGQGAVTEAFF.

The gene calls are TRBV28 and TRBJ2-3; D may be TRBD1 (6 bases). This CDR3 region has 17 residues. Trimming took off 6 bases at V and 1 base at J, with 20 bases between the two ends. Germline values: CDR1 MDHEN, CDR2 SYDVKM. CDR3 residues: CASSYLEGRGGTDTQYF. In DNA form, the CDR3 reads TGTGCCAGCAGCTACCTCGAGGGCAGGGGAGGCACAGATACGCAGTATTTT.

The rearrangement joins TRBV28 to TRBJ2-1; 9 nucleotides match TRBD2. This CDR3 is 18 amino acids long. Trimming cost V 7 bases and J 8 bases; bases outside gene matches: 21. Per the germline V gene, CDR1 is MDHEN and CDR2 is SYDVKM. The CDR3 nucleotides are TGTGCCAGCACCCCAACTATAGGTCGGCGGGGGGGGGAAGATGAGCAGTTCTTC. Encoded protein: CASTPTIGRRGGEDEQFF.